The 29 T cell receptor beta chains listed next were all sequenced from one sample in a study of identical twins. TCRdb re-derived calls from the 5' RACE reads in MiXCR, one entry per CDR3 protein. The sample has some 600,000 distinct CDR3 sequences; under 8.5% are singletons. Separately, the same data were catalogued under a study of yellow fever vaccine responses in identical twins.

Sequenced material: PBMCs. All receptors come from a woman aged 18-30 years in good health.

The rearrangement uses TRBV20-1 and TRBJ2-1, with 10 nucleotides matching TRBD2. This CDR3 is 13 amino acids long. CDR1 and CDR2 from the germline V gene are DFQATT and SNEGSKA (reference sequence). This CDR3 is CSGLAGESNEQFF. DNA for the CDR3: TGCAGCGGGCTAGCGGGAGAATCCAATGAGCAGTTCTTC.

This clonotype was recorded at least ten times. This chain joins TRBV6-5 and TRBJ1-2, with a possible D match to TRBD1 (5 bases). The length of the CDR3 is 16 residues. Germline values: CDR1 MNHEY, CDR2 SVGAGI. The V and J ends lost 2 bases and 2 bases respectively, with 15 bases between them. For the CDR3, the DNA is TGTGCCAGCAGTTACGGGGCAGGGCTCGCGAACTATGGCTACACCTTC. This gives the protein CASSYGAGLANYGYTF.

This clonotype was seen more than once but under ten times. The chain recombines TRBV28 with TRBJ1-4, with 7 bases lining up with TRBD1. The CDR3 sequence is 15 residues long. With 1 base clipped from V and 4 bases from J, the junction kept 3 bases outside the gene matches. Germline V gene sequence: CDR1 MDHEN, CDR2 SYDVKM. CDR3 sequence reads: CASSLLGQINEKLFF. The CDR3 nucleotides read TGTGCCAGCAGTTTATTGGGACAGATTAATGAAAAACTGTTTTTT.

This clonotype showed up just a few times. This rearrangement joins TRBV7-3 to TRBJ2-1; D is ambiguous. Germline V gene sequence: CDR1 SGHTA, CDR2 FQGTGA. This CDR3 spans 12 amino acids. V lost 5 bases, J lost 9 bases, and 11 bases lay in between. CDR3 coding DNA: TGTGCCAGCAGCCCTCGTGGGTTTGAGCAGTTCTTC. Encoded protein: CASSPRGFEQFF. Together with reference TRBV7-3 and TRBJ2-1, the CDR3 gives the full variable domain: GAGVSQTPSNKVTEKGKYVELRCDPISGHTALYWYRQSLGQGPEFLIYFQGTGAADDSGLPNDRFFAVRPEGSVSTLKIQRTERGDSAVYLCASSPRGFEQFFGPGTRLTVL.

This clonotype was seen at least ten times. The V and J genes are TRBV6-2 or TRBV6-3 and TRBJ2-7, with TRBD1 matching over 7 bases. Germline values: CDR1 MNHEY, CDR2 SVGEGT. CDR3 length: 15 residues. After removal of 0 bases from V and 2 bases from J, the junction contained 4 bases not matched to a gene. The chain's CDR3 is CASSYSRQGAYEQYV. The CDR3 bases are TGTGCCAGCAGTTACTCCAGACAGGGAGCCTACGAGCAGTACGTC.

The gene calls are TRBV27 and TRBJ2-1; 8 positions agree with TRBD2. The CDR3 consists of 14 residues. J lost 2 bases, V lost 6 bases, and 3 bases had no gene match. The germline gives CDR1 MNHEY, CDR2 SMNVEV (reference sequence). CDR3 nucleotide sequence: TGTGCCAGCAGAGCTAGCGGGCCCTACAATGAGCAGTTCTTC. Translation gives CASRASGPYNEQFF.

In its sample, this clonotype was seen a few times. In nucleotides, the CDR3 is TGTGCCAGCAGTGTTACCCTTGGCTCCTACGAGCAGTACTTC. Its protein is CASSVTLGSYEQYF. This sequence joins TRBV6-4 and TRBJ2-7, with no clear D. Germline CDR1 reads MRHNA; CDR2 reads SNTAGT. The CDR3 is made up of 14 amino acids. V was shortened by 4 bases and J by 0 bases, with 10 bases between the two germline ends.

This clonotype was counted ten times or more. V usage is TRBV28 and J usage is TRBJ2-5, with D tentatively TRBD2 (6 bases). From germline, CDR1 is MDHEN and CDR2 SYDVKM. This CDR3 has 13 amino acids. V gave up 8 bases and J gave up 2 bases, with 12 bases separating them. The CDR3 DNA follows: TGTGCCAGCGCCGGGAGAGCGCAAGAGACCCAGTACTTC. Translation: CASAGRAQETQYF.

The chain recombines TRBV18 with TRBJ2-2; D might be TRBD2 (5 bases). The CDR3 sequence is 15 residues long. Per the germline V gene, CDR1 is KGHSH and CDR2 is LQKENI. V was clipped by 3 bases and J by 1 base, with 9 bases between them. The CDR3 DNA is TGTGCCAGCTCACCTGAACGGGGGAACACCGGGGAGCTGTTTTTT. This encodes CASSPERGNTGELFF. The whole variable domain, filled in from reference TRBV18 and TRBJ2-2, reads NAGVMQNPRHLVRRRGQEARLRCSPMKGHSHVYWYRQLPEEGLKFMVYLQKENIIDESGMPKERFSAEFPKEGPSILRIQQVVRGDSAAYFCASSPERGNTGELFFGEGSRLTVL.

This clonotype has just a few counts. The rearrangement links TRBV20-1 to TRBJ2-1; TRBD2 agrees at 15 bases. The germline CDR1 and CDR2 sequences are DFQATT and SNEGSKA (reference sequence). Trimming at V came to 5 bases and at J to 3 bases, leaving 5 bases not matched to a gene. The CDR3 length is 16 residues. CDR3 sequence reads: CSAWTSGGAGYNEQFF. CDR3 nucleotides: TGCAGTGCTTGGACTAGCGGGGGGGCCGGCTACAATGAGCAGTTCTTC.

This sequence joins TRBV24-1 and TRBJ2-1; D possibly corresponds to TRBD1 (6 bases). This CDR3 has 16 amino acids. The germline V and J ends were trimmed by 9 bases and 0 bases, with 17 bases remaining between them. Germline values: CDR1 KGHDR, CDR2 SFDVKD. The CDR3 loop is CATQDRRRSSYNEQFF. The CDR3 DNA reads TGTGCCACCCAAGACAGGCGGCGAAGCTCCTACAATGAGCAGTTCTTC.

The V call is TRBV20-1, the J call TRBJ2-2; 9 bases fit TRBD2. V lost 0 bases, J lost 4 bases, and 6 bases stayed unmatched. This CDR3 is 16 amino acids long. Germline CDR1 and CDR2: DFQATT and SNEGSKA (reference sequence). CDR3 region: CSARDPMREGTGELFF. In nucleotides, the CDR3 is TGCAGTGCTAGAGATCCAATGCGGGAGGGCACCGGGGAGCTGTTTTTT.

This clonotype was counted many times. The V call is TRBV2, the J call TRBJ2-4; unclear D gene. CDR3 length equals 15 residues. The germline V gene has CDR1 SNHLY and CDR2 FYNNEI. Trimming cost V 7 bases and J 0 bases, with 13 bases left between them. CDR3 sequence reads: CASNQANVAKNIQYF. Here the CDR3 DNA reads TGTGCCAGCAATCAGGCGAACGTAGCCAAAAACATTCAGTACTTC.

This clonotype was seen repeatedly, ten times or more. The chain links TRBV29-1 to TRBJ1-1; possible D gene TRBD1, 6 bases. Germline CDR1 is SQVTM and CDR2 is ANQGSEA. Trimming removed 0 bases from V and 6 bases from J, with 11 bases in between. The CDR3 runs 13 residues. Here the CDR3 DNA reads TGCAGCGTTGAAGATATGCAGGGGCCTGAAGCTTTCTTT. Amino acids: CSVEDMQGPEAFF.

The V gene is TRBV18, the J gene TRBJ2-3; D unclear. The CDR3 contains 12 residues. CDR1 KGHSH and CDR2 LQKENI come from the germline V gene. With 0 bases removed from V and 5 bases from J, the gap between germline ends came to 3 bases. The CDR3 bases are TGTGCCAGCTCACCACCCCAAGATACGCAGTATTTT. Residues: CASSPPQDTQYF.

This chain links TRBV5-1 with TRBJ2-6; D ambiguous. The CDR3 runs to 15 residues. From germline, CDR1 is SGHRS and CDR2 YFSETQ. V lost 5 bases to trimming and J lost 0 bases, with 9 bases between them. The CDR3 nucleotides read TGCGCCAGCAGTTCCTCCAGCTCTGGGGCCAACGTCCTGACTTTC. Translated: CASSSSSSGANVLTF.

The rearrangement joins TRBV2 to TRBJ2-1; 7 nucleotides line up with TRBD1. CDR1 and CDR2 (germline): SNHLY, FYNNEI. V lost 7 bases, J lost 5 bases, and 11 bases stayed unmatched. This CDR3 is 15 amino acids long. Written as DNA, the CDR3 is TGTGCCAGCATGACTGCGGAGACAGGGAACAATGAGCAGTTCTTC. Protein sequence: CASMTAETGNNEQFF.

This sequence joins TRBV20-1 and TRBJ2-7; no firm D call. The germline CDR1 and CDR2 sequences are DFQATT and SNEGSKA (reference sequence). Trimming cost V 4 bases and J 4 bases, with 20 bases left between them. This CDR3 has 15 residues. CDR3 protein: CSATGIGKHNYEQYV. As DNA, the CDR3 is TGCAGTGCTACCGGAATAGGGAAACATAATTACGAGCAGTACGTC.

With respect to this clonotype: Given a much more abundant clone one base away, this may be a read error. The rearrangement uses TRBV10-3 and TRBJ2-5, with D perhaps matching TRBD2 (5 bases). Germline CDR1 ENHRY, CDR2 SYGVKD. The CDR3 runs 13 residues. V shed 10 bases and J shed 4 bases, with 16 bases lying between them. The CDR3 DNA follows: TGTGCCACACGTCAAGCGGTGGGAGAGACCCAGTACTTC. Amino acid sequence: CATRQAVGETQYF.

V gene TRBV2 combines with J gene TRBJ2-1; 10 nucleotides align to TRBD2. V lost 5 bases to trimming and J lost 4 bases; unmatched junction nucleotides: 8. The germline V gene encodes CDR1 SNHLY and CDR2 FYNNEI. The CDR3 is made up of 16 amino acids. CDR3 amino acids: CASSNIAGGIYNEQFF. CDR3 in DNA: TGTGCCAGCAGTAACATAGCGGGAGGAATTTACAATGAGCAGTTCTTC.

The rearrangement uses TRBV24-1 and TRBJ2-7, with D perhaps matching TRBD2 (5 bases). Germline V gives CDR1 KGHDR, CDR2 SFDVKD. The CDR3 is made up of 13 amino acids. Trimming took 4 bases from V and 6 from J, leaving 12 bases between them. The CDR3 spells CATSEGNRGEQYF. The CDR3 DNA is TGTGCCACCAGTGAGGGTAACCGGGGCGAGCAGTACTTC.

The CDR3 here is CSARDEGTEAFF. The CDR3 DNA follows: TGCAGTGCTAGAGATGAGGGAACTGAAGCTTTCTTT. The rearrangement uses TRBV20-1 and TRBJ1-1; the D is unclear. Germline lookup yields CDR1 DFQATT and CDR2 SNEGSKA (reference sequence). Between the trimmed V and J ends, which lost 0 bases and 5 bases, there was a span of 7 bases. The CDR3 extends over 12 amino acids.

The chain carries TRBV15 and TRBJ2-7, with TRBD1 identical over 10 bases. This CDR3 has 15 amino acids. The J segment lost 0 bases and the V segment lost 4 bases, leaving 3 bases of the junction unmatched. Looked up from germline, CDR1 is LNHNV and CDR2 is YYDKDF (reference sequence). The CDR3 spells CATSMDRGFSYEQYF. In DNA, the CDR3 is TGTGCCACCAGCATGGACAGGGGGTTCTCCTACGAGCAGTACTTC.

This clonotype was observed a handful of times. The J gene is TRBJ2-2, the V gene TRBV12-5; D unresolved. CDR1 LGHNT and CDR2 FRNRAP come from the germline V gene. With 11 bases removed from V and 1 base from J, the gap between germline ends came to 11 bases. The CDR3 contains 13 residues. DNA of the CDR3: TGTGCTGGAACCATAGGGAACACCGGGGAGCTGTTTTTT. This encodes CAGTIGNTGELFF.

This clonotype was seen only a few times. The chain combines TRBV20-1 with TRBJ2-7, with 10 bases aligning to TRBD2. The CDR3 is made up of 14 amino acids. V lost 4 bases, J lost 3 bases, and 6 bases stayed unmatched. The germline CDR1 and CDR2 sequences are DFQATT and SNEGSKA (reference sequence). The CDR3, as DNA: TGCAGTGCTATATGGACTAGCGGTAACTACGAGCAGTACTTC. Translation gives CSAIWTSGNYEQYF.

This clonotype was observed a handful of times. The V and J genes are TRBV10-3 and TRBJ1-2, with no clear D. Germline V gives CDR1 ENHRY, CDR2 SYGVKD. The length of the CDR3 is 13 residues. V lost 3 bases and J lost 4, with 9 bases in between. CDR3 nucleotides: TGTGCCATCAGTGAATCAGAGACCTATGGCTACACCTTC. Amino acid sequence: CAISESETYGYTF.

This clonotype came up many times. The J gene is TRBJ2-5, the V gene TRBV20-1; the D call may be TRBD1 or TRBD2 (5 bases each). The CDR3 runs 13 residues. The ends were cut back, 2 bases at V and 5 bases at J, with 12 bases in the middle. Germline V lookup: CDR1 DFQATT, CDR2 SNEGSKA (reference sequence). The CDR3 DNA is TGCAGTGCTAGAACACCCGAGGGGGAGACCCAGTACTTC. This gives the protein CSARTPEGETQYF.

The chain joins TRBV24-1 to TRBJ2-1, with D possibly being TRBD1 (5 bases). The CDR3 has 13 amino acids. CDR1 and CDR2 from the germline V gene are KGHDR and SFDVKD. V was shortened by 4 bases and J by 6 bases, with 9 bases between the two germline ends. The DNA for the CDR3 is TGTGCCACCAGTGACCCACAGGTCAATGAGCAGTTCTTC. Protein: CATSDPQVNEQFF.

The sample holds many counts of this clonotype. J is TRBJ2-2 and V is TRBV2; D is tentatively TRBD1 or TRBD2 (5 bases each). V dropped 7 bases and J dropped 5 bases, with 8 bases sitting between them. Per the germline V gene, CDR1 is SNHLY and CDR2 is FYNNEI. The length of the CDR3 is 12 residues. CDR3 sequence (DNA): TGTGCCAGCAACTGGGGGACCGGGGAGCTGTTTTTT. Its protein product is CASNWGTGELFF.